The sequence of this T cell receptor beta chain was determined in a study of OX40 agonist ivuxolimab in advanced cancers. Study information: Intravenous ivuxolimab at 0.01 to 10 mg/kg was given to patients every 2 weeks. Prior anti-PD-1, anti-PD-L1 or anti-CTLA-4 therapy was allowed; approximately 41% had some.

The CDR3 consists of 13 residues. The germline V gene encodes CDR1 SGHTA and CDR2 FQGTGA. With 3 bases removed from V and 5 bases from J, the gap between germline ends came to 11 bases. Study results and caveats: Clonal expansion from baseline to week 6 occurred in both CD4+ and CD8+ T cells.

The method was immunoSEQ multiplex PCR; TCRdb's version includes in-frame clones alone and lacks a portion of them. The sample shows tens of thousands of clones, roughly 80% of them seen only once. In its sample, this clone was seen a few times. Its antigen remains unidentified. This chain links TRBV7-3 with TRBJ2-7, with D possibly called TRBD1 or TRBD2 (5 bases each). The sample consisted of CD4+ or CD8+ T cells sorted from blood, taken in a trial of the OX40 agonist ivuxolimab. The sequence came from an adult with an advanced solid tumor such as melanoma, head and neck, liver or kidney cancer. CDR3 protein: CASSFAWGNEQYF. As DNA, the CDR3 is TGTGCCAGCAGCTTCGCTTGGGGGAACGAGCAGTACTTC.